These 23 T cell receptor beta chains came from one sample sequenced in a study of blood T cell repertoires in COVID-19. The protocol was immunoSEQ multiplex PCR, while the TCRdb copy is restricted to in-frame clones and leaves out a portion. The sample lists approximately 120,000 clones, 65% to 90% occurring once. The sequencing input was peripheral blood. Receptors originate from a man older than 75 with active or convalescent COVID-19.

The CDR3, as DNA: TGTGCCAGCAGTTCCCCTCCTTCTGGGGCCAACGTCCTGACTTTC. Translation: CASSSPPSGANVLTF. The chain uses TRBV27 and TRBJ2-6; D is undetermined. Germline CDR1 MNHEY, CDR2 SMNVEV (reference sequence). There are 15 residues in the CDR3. V was shortened by 4 bases and J by 1 base, with 8 bases between the two germline ends.

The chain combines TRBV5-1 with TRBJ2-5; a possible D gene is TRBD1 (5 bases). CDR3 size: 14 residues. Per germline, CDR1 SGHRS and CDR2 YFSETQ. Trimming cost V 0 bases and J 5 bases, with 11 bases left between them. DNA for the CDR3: TGCGCCAGCAGCTTGGGTTCAGGGTTGGAGACCCAGTACTTC. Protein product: CASSLGSGLETQYF.

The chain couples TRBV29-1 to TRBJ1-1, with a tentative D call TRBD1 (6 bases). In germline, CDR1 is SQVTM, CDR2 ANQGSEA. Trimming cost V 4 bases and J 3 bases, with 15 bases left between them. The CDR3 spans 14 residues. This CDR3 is CSVGLGTRYTEAFF. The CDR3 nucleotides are TGCAGCGTTGGTTTAGGGACAAGGTACACTGAAGCTTTCTTT.

The CDR3 nucleotides read TGTGCCAGCAGCCAATCCGTGCAGGGGGCTCACACCGGGGAGCTGTTTTTT. Its translation: CASSQSVQGAHTGELFF. This chain uses TRBV14 with TRBJ2-2; TRBD1 aligns across 8 bases. CDR1 is SGHDN, CDR2 FVKESK, per germline. J was trimmed by 3 bases and V by 2 bases; bases with no gene match: 8. This CDR3 comprises 17 residues.

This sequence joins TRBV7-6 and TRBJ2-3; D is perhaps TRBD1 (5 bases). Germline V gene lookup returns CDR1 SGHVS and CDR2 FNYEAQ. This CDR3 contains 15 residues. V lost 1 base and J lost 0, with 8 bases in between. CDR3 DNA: TGTGCCAGCAGCTTAGGGACACCTAGCACAGATACGCAGTATTTT. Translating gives CASSLGTPSTDTQYF. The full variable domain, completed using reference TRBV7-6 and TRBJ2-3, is GAGVSQSPRYKVTKRGQDVALRCDPISGHVSLYWYRQALGQGPEFLTYFNYEAQQDKSGLPNDRFSAERPEGSISTLTIQRTEQRDSAMYRCASSLGTPSTDTQYFGPGTRLTVL.

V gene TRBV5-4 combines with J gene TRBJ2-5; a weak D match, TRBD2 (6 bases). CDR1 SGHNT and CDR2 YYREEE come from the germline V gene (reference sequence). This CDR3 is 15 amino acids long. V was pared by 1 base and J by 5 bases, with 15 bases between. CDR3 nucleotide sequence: TGTGCCAGCAGCTTGAGGCTTAGCGGTCTTGAGACCCAGTACTTC. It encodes CASSLRLSGLETQYF.

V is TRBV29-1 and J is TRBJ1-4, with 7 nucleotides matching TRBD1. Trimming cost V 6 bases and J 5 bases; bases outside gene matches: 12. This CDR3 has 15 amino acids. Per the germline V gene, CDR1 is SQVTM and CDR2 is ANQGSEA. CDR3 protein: CSVKAEGAPNEKLFF. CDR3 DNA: TGCAGCGTGAAAGCCGAGGGGGCCCCAAATGAAAAACTGTTTTTT. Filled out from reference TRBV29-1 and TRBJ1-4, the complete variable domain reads SAVISQKPSRDICQRGTSLTIQCQVDSQVTMMFWYRQQPGQSLTLIATANQGSEATYESGFVIDKFPISRPNLTFSTLTVSNMSPEDSSIYLCSVKAEGAPNEKLFFGSGTQLSVL.

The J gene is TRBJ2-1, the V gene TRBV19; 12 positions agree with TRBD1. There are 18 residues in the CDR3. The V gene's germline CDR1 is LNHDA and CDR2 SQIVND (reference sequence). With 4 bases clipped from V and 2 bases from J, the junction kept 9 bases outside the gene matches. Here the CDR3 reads CASSRAPGTGGTYNEQFF. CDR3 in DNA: TGTGCCAGTAGTAGAGCGCCCGGGACAGGGGGCACCTACAATGAGCAGTTCTTC.

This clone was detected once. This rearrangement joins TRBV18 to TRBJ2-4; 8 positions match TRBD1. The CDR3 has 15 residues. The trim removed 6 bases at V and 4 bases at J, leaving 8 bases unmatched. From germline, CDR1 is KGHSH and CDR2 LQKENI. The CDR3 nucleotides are TGTGCCAGCTCCCACGAGAGACAGGGGAAAAACATTCAGTACTTC. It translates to CASSHERQGKNIQYF.

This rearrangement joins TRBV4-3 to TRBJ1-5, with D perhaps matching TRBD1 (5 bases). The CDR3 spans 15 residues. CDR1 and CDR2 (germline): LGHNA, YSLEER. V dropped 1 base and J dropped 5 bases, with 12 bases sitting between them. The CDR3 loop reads CASSQVRGWDQPQHF. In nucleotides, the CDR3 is TGCGCCAGCAGCCAAGTTAGGGGTTGGGATCAGCCCCAGCATTTT.

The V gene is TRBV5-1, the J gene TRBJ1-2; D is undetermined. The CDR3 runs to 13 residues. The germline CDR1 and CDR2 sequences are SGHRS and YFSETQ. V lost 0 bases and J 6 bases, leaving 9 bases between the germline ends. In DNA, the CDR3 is TGCGCCAGCAGCTTGGCCCCAGGAAATGGCTACACCTTC. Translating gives CASSLAPGNGYTF.

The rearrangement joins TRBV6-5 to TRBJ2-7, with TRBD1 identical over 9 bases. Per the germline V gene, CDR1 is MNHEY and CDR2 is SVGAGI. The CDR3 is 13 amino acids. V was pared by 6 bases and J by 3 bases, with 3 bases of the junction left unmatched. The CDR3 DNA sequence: TGTGCCAGCAGACAGGGGGCGGGCTACGAGCAGTACTTC. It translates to CASRQGAGYEQYF.

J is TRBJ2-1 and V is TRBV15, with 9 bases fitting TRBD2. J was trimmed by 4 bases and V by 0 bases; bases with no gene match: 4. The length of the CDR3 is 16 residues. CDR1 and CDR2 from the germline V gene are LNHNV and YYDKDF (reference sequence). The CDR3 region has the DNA TGTGCCACCAGCAGAGATTGGAGCGGGGGGTACAATGAGCAGTTCTTC. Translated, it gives CATSRDWSGGYNEQFF.

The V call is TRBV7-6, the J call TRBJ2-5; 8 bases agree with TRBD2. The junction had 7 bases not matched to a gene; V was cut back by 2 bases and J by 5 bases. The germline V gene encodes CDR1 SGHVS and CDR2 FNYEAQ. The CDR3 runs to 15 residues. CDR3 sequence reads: CASSLLSGGRETQYF. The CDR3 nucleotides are TGTGCCAGCAGCTTACTATCGGGGGGGCGGGAGACCCAGTACTTC.

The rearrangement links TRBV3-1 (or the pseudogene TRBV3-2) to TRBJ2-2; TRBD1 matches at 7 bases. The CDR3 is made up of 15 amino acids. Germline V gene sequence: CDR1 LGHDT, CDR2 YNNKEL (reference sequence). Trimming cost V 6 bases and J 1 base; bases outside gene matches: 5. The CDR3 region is CASRRDSLNTGELFF. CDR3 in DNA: TGTGCCAGCAGAAGGGACAGCCTGAACACCGGGGAGCTGTTTTTT.

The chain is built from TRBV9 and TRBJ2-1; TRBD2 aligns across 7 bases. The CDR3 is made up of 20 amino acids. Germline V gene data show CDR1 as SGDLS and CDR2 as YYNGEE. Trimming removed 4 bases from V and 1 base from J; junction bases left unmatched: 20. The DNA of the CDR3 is TGTGCCAGCAGCTTCACCCGGGACTACGAAAGGAGTAGTTCCTACAATGAGCAGTTCTTC. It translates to CASSFTRDYERSSSYNEQFF.

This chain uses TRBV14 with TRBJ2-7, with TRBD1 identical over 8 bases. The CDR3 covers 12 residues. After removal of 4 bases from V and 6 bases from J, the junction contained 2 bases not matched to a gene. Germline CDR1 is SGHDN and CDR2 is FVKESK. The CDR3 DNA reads TGTGCCAGCAGCCCAGGACAGGGCGAGCAGTACTTC. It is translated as CASSPGQGEQYF.

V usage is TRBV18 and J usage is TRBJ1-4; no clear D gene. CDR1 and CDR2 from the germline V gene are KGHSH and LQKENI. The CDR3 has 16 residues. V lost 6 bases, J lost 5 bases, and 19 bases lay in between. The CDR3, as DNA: TGTGCCAGCTCCCGGAACCAGCCGGGTCCAAATGAAAAACTGTTTTTT. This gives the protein CASSRNQPGPNEKLFF. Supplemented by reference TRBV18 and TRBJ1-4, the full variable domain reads NAGVMQNPRHLVRRRGQEARLRCSPMKGHSHVYWYRQLPEEGLKFMVYLQKENIIDESGMPKERFSAEFPKEGPSILRIQQVVRGDSAAYFCASSRNQPGPNEKLFFGSGTQLSVL.

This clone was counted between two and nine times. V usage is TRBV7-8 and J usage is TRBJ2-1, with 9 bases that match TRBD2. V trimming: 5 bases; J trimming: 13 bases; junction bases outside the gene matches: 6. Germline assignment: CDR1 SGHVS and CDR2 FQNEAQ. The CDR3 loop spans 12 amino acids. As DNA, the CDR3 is TGTGCCAGCAGCGATATAGCGGGAGCACAGTTCTTC. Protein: CASSDIAGAQFF.

In DNA, the CDR3 is TGTGCCAGCAGCGCCGCGGGGGACGAGCAGTACTTC. Translating gives CASSAAGDEQYF. The chain uses TRBV9 and TRBJ2-7; 7 nucleotides align to TRBD2. Per the germline V gene, CDR1 is SGDLS and CDR2 is YYNGEE. V lost 3 bases and J lost 5; bases outside the gene matches: 2. The CDR3 consists of 12 residues.

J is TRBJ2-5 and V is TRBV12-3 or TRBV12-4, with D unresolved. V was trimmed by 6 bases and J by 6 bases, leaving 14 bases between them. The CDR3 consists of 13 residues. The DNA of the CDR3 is TGTGCCAGCAGGCTCGCCGCGTCGCAGACCCAGTACTTC. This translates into CASRLAASQTQYF.

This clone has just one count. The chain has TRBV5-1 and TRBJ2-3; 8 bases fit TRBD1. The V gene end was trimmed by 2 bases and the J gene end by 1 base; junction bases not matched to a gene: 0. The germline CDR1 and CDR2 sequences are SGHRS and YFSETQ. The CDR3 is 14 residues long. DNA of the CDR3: TGCGCCAGCAGCTTACAGGGGGGCACAGATACGCAGTATTTT. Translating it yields CASSLQGGTDTQYF. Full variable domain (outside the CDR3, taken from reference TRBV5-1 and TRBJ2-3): KAGVTQTPRYLIKTRGQQVTLSCSPISGHRSVSWYQQTPGQGLQFLFEYFSETQRNKGNFPGRFSGRQFSNSRSEMNVSTLELGDSALYLCASSLQGGTDTQYFGPGTRLTVL.

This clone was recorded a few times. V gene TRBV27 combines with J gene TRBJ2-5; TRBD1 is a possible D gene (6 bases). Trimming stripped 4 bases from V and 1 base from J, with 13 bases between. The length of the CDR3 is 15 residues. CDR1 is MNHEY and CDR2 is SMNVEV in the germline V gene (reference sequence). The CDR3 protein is CASSWAAGAQETQYF. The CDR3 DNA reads TGTGCCAGCAGTTGGGCGGCAGGGGCCCAAGAGACCCAGTACTTC.